The clone carrying this T cell receptor beta chain was picked up many times. Its matching antigen is unknown. Using RNA transcripts as the source, TCR beta CDR3 regions were amplified. First-round RT-PCR with HTBI primers amplified the TCR CDR3 region. TCRdb passed the multiplex PCR reads through MiXCR, listing each CDR3 protein once. This sample yields about 600,000 distinct CDR3 sequences, of which approximately 14% are seen a single time; about 7% belongs to the top ten. The CDR3 consists of 15 residues. Germline assignment: CDR1 MNHNS and CDR2 SASEGT. J gave up 2 bases and V 3 bases, and 6 bases lay outside the gene matches. The data originate from a study of T cells in Graves' hyperthyroidism and ophthalmopathy. General study findings and limits: Blood also contained most expanded thyroid clonotypes above 0.001. Ophthalmopathy was model-predicted a median around seven months pre-onset. Through a model of 13 V-J features, ophthalmopathy was separated from stable hyperthyroidism.

Ophthalmopathy in the patients scored at least 3 on Clinical Activity Score and at least 4 on NOSPECS grade, lasting under 3 months. The gene calls are TRBV6-1 and TRBJ2-7, with 8 bases aligning to TRBD1. The sequence was collected from a woman younger than 35 with Graves' ophthalmopathy. Sequenced: blood. Written as DNA, the CDR3 is TGTGCCAGCAGTGATAACCGGGACAGGCCCTACGAGCAGTACTTC. Its protein product is CASSDNRDRPYEQYF.